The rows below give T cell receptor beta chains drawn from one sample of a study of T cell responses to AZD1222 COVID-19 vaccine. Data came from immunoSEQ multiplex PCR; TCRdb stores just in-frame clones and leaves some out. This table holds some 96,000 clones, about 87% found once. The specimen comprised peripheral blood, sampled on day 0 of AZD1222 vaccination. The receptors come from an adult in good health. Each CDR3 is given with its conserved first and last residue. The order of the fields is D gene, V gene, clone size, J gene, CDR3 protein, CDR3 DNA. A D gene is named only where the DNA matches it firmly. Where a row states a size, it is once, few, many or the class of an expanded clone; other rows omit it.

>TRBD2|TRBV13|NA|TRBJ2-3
CASSSGLAGTDTQYF
TGTGCCAGCAGCTCCGGACTAGCTGGCACAGATACGCAGTATTTT
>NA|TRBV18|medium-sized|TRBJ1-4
CASSFSGTEKLFF
TGTGCCAGCTCATTCTCTGGGACTGAAAAACTGTTTTTT
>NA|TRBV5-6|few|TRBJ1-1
CASSPQGYQREAFF
TGTGCCAGCAGCCCACAAGGGTATCAGCGTGAAGCTTTCTTT
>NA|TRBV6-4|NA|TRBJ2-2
CASSPGHTAGELFF
TGTGCCAGCAGTCCGGGACACACTGCCGGGGAGCTGTTTTTT
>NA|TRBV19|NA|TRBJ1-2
CASSIDSFGGYTF
TGTGCCAGTAGTATAGACTCCTTTGGTGGCTACACCTTC
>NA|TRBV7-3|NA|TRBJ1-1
CASSLNAGSVNTEAFF
TGTGCCAGCAGCTTAAATGCAGGCTCGGTAAACACTGAAGCTTTCTTT
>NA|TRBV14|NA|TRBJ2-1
CASSHRWAGSSYNEQFF
TGTGCCAGCAGCCATAGGTGGGCGGGGAGCTCCTACAATGAGCAGTTCTTC
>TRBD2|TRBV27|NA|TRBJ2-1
CASSLSRMTSGKYNEQFF
TGTGCCAGCAGTCTGTCGCGGATGACTAGCGGGAAGTACAATGAGCAGTTCTTC
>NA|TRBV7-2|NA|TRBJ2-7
CASSLSDSLYEQYF
TGTGCCAGCAGCTTATCGGACAGCCTCTACGAGCAGTACTTC
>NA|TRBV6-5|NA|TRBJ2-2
CASQRGNTGELFF
TGTGCCAGTCAAAGGGGTAACACCGGGGAGCTGTTTTTT
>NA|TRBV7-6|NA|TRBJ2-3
CASSLADTQYF
TGTGCCAGCAGCTTAGCAGATACGCAGTATTTT
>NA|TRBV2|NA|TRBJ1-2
CASGQEIYGYTF
TGTGCCAGCGGTCAGGAAATCTATGGCTACACCTTC
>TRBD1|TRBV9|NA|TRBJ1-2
CASSGQGVNSGDYGYTF
TGTGCCAGCAGCGGACAGGGTGTGAATTCTGGTGACTATGGCTACACCTTC
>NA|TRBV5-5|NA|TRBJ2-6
CASSFRRSDSGANVLTF
TGTGCCAGCAGCTTCAGACGGAGTGACTCTGGGGCCAACGTCCTGACTTTC
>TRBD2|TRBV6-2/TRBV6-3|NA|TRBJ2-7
CASSYPYERESYEQYF
TGTGCCAGCAGTTACCCTTACGAGCGGGAGTCGTACGAGCAGTACTTC
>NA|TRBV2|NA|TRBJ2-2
CASSALLGFGELFF
TGTGCCAGCAGTGCCCTACTAGGATTCGGGGAGCTGTTTTTT
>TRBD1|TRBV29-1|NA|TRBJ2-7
CSGLGQGGYEQYF
TGCAGCGGTCTGGGACAGGGGGGCTACGAGCAGTACTTC
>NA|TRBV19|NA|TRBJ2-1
CASGPRLGFEQFF
TGTGCCAGTGGACCACGATTGGGGTTTGAGCAGTTCTTC
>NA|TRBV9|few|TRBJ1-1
CASSVLMNTEAFF
TGTGCCAGCAGCGTGCTAATGAACACTGAAGCTTTCTTT
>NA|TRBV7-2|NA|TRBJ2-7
CASSLGVGRTDEQYF
TGTGCCAGCAGCTTAGGAGTCGGGAGAACCGACGAGCAGTACTTC
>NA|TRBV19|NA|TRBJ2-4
CASSKQGYFDKNIQYF
TGTGCCAGTAGTAAACAGGGTTACTTTGACAAAAACATTCAGTACTTC
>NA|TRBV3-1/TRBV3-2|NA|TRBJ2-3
CASSQQRDTQYF
TGTGCCAGCAGCCAACAGCGCGATACGCAGTATTTT
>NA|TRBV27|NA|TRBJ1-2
CASSLVGGLGYTF
TGTGCCAGCAGTTTAGTAGGGGGTCTTGGCTACACCTTC
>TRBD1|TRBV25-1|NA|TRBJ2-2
CASSDPNGQGLFF
TGTGCCAGCAGTGATCCGAACGGACAGGGTCTGTTTTTT
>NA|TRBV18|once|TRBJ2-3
CASSPFERQANTDTQYF
TGTGCCAGCTCACCATTCGAAAGACAGGCAAACACAGATACGCAGTATTTT
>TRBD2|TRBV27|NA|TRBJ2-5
CASSLGLAGSGTQYF
TGTGCCAGCAGTTTGGGACTAGCGGGATCTGGGACCCAGTACTTC
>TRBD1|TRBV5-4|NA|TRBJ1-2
CASSLEAGGDKGGYTF
TGTGCCAGCAGCTTGGAGGCAGGGGGTGATAAAGGTGGCTACACCTTC
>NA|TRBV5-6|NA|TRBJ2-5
CASSLAGRETQYF
TGTGCCAGCAGCTTGGCTGGGCGAGAGACCCAGTACTTC
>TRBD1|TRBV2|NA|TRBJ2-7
CASTKDRATYEQYF
TGTGCCAGCACCAAGGACAGGGCCACCTACGAGCAGTACTTC
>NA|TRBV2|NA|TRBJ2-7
CAIRNRIEQYF
TGTGCCATCAGAAACAGGATAGAGCAGTACTTC
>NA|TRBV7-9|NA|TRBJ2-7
CASSLEEGAYEQYF
TGTGCCAGCAGCTTAGAGGAAGGGGCCTACGAGCAGTACTTC
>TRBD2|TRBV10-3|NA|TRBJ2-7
CATSARGGYYEQYF
TGTGCCACCTCGGCTCGGGGGGGATACTACGAGCAGTACTTC
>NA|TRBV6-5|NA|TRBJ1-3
CASTSGFGNTIYF
TGTGCCAGCACTTCAGGGTTCGGAAACACCATATATTTT
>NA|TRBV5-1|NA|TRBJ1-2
CASRQGEGYTF
TGCGCCAGCAGACAGGGAGAGGGCTACACCTTC
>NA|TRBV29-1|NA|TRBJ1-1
CSVSQAEAFF
TGCAGCGTCTCGCAAGCGGAAGCTTTCTTT
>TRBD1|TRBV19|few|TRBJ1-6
CASRPGTGGSPLHF
TGTGCCAGTAGGCCCGGGACAGGGGGCTCACCCCTCCACTTT
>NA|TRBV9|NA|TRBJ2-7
CASSVGPVTYEQYF
TGTGCCAGCAGCGTTGGACCGGTGACCTACGAGCAGTACTTC
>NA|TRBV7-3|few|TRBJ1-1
CASSTLGGRNTEAFF
TGTGCCAGCAGCACCTTGGGGGGCCGGAACACTGAAGCTTTCTTT
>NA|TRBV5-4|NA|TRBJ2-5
CASSLSGNQETQYF
TGTGCCAGCAGCTTATCGGGTAACCAAGAGACCCAGTACTTC
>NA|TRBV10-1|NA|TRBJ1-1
CASSESGAGDLEAFF
TGCGCCAGCAGTGAGTCCGGGGCCGGGGACCTTGAAGCTTTCTTT
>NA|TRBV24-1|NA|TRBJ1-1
CATSDSRAEAFF
TGTGCCACCAGTGACTCCAGGGCTGAAGCTTTCTTT
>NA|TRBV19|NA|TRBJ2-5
CASSIPPSGLYF
TGTGCCAGTAGTATCCCTCCAAGCGGGTTATACTTC
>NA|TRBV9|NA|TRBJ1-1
CASSPGGRVGTEAFF
TGTGCCAGCAGCCCCGGAGGGAGAGTGGGCACTGAAGCTTTCTTT
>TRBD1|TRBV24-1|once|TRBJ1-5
CATSDTGDYQPQHF
TGTGCCACCAGTGACACAGGGGACTATCAGCCCCAGCATTTT
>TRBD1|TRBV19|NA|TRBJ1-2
CASSRKSGTGGDGYTF
TGTGCCAGTAGTAGGAAGTCCGGGACAGGGGGCGATGGCTACACCTTC
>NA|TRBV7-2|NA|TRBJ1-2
CASSPVIRPGGYTF
TGTGCCAGCAGCCCTGTGATAAGGCCGGGGGGCTACACCTTC
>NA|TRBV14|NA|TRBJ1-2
CASSRAGEANYGYTF
TGTGCCAGCAGCCGAGCAGGGGAAGCTAACTATGGCTACACCTTC
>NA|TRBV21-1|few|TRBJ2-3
CASSPQPLTESTDTQYF
TGTGCCAGCAGCCCGCAGCCCTTGACAGAGAGCACAGATACGCAGTATTTT
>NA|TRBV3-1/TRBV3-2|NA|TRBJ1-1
CASSQGHIHTEAFF
TGTGCCAGCAGCCAGGGACATATACACACTGAAGCTTTCTTT
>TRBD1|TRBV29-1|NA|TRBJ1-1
CSGQGSTEAFF
TGCAGCGGACAGGGATCCACTGAAGCTTTCTTT
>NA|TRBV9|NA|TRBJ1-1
CASSVGLQNTEAFF
TGTGCCAGCAGCGTGGGACTCCAGAACACTGAAGCTTTCTTT
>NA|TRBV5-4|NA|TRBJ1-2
CASSHTGAHYGYTF
TGTGCCAGCAGCCACACCGGGGCCCACTATGGCTACACCTTC
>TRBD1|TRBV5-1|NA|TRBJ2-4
CASSFGTALAKNIQYF
TGCGCCAGCAGCTTCGGGACAGCCCTAGCCAAAAACATTCAGTACTTC
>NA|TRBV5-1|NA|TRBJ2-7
CASSLDLPGTAMGEQYF
TGCGCCAGCAGCTTGGATCTCCCGGGCACCGCAATGGGCGAGCAGTACTTC